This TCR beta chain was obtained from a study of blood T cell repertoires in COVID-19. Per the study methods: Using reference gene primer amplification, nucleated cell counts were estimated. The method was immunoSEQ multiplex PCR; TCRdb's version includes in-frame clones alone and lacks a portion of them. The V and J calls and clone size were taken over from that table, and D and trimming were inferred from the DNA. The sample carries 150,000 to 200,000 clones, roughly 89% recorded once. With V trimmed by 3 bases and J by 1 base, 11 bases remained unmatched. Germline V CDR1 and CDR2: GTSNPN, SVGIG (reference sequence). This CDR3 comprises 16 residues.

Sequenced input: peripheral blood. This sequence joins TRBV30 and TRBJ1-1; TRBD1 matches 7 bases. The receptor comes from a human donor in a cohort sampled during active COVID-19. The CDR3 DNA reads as TGTGCCTGGAGGGGAAAGTTGGGACAGCCGAACACTGAAGCTTTCTTT. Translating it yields CAWRGKLGQPNTEAFF. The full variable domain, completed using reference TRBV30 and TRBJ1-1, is SQTIHQWPATLVQPVGSPLSLECTVEGTSNPNLYWYRQAAGRGLQLLFYSVGIGQISSEVPQNLSASRPQDRQFILSSKKLLLSDSGFYLCAWRGKLGQPNTEAFFGQGTRLTVV.